The clone carrying this T cell receptor beta chain was detected once. Trimming cost V 7 bases and J 7 bases; bases outside gene matches: 7. The CDR3 sequence is 13 residues long. Germline values: CDR1 LNHDA, CDR2 SQIVND (reference sequence). The sample comes from a study of blood T cell repertoires in COVID-19. At the level of the study: Material from acute and convalescent COVID-19 was sourced from the United States, Italy and Spain. PBMCs, B-cell-depleted T cells, or T cells were the source of the cDNA or gDNA that made up the material.

In the original analysis: Amplification with reference gene primers provided the estimates of nucleated cell counts. The table came from immunoSEQ multiplex PCR; TCRdb's copy has only in-frame clones and leaves some out. That table gives V, J and clone size, and the DNA gave D and trimming. The profile shows about 140,000 clones, 88% of them singletons. The receptor's source is a woman aged 45-59 years with acute or convalescent COVID-19. The sequenced material came from peripheral blood. The J gene is TRBJ1-3, the V gene TRBV19; the match to TRBD1 covers 7 bases. This CDR3 is CASKKGQWNTIYF. CDR3 coding DNA: TGTGCCAGTAAAAAGGGACAGTGGAACACCATATATTTT.